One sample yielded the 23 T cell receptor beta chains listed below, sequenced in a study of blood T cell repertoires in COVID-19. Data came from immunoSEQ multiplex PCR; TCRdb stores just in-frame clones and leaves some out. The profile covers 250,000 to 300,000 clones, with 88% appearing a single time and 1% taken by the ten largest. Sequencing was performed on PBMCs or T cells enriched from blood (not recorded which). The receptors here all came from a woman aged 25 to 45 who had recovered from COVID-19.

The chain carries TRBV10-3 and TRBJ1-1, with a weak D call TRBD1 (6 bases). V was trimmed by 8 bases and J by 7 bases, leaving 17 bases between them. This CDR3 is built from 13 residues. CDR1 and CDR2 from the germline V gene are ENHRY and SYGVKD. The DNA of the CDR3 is TGTGCCATCGCGCCCCGACAGGTGGATGAAGCTTTCTTT. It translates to CAIAPRQVDEAFF.

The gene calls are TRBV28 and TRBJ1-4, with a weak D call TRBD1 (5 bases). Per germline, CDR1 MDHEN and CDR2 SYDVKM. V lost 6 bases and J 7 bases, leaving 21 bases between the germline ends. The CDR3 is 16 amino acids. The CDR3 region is CASSPAAGLISEKLFF. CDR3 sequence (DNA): TGTGCCAGCAGCCCCGCGGCAGGGCTTATTTCTGAAAAACTGTTTTTT.

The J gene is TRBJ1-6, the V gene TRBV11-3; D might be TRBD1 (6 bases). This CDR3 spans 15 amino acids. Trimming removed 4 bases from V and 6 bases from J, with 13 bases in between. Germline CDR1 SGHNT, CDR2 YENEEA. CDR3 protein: CASSYRTAINSPLHF. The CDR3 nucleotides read TGTGCCAGCAGCTATAGGACAGCAATTAATTCACCCCTCCACTTT.

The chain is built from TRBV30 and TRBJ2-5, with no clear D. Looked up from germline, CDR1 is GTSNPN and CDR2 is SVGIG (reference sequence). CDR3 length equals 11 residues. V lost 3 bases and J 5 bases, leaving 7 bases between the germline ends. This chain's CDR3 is CAWRAWETQYF. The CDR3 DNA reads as TGTGCCTGGAGAGCATGGGAGACCCAGTACTTC.

CDR3 sequence: CASAGQGNGVGNSPLHF. The CDR3 DNA reads TGTGCCAGTGCTGGACAGGGGAACGGAGTTGGGAATTCACCCCTCCACTTT. The chain carries TRBV19 and TRBJ1-6, with TRBD1 identical over 9 bases. Trimming at V came to 8 bases and at J to 7 bases, leaving 15 bases not matched to a gene. Germline V gene data show CDR1 as LNHDA and CDR2 as SQIVND (reference sequence). This CDR3 has 17 amino acids. The full variable domain, rest sourced from reference TRBV19 and TRBJ1-6, is DGGITQSPKYLFRKEGQNVTLSCEQNLNHDAMYWYRQDPGQGLRLIYYSQIVNDFQKGDIAEGYSVSREKKESFPLTVTSAQKNPTAFYLCASAGQGNGVGNSPLHFGNGTRLTVT.

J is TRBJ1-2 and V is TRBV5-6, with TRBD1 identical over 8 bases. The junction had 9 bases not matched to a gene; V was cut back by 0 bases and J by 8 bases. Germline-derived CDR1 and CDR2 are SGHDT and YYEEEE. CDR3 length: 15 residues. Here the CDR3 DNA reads TGTGCCAGCAGCTTGGGTCCAGGGGGCGGAGGGGGCTACACCTTC. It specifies CASSLGPGGGGGYTF.

The CDR3 DNA reads as TGCGCCAGCAGCTTGGAGACCCAAGTACCAGGCGAGCAGTACTTC. Its translation: CASSLETQVPGEQYF. This chain joins TRBV5-1 and TRBJ2-7, with D uncertain. This CDR3 spans 15 amino acids. V shed 0 bases and J shed 6 bases, with 16 bases lying between them. Germline V CDR1 and CDR2: SGHRS, YFSETQ.

CDR3 region: CASNRDRVNSPLHF. The CDR3 DNA is TGTGCCAGTAACCGGGACAGGGTTAATTCACCCCTCCACTTT. The chain employs TRBV28 and TRBJ1-6, with TRBD1 matching over 9 bases. Losses at the gene ends were 9 bases for V and 6 bases for J; bases not matched to a gene: 6. The germline CDR1 and CDR2 sequences are MDHEN and SYDVKM. The CDR3 extends over 14 amino acids.

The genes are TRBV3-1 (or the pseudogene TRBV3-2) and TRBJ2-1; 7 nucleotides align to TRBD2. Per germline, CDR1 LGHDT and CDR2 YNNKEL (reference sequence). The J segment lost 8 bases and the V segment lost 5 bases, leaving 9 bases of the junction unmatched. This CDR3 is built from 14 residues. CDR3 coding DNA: TGTGCCAGCAGCTCCCGGACTAGTGGCGATGAGCAGTTCTTC. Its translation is CASSSRTSGDEQFF.

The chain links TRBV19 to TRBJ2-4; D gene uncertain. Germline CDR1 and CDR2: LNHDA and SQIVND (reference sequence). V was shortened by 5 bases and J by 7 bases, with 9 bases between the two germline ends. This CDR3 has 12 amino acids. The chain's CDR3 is CASSFLTNIQYF. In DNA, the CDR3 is TGTGCCAGTAGTTTCCTGACTAACATTCAGTACTTC.

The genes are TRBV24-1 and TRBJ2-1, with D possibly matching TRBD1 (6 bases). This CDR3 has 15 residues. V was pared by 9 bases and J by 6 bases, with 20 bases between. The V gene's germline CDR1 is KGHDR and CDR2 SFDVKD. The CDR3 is CATSVRTATPNEQFF. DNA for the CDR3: TGTGCCACCTCTGTACGGACAGCCACACCCAATGAGCAGTTCTTC.

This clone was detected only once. CDR3 DNA: TGTGCCAGCGGCCCCAGGCCGGTTGCGTCTGAAGCTTTCTTT. It translates to CASGPRPVASEAFF. The gene calls are TRBV6-5 and TRBJ1-1; D remains ambiguous. This CDR3 has 14 amino acids. In germline, CDR1 is MNHEY, CDR2 SVGAGI. Trimming pared 8 bases from V and 6 bases from J, leaving 19 bases between.

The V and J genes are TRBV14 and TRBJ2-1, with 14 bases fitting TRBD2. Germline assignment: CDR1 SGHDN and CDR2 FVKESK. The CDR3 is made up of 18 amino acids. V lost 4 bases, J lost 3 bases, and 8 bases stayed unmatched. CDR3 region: CASSPGLAGAGDYNEQFF. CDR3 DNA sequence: TGTGCCAGCAGCCCGGGACTAGCGGGGGCCGGGGACTACAATGAGCAGTTCTTC.

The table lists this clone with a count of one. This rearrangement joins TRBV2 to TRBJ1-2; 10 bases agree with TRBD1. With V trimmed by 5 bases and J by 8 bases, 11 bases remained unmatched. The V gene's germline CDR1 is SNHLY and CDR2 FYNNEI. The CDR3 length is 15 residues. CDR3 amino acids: CASSSTGTGVLGYTF. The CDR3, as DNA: TGTGCCAGCAGTAGCACGGGGACAGGGGTCCTAGGCTACACCTTC.

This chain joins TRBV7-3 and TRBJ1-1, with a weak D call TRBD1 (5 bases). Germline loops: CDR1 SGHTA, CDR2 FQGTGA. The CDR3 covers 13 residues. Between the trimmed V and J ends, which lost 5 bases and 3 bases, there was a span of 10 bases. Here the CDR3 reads CASSLGVYTEAFF. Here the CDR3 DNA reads TGTGCCAGCAGCCTAGGGGTTTACACTGAAGCTTTCTTT.

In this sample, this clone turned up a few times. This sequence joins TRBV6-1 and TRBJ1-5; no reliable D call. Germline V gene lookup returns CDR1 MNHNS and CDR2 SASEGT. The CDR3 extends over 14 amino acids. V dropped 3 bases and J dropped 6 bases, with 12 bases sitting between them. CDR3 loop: CASSEEAWPQPQHF. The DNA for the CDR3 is TGTGCCAGCAGTGAGGAAGCGTGGCCTCAGCCCCAGCATTTT.

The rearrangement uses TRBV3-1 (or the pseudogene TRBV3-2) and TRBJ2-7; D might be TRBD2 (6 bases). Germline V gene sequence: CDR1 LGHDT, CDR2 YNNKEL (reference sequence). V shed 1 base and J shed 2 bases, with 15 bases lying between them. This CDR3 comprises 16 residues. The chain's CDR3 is CASSQAFRREAYEQYF. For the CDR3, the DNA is TGTGCCAGCAGCCAAGCTTTTAGGCGGGAAGCCTACGAGCAGTACTTC.

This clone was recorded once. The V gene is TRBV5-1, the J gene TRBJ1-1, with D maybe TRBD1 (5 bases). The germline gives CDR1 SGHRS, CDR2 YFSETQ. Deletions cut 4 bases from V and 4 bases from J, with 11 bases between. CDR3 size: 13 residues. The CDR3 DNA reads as TGCGCCAGCAGCGAACCAGGGTCCACTGAAGCTTTCTTT. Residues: CASSEPGSTEAFF.

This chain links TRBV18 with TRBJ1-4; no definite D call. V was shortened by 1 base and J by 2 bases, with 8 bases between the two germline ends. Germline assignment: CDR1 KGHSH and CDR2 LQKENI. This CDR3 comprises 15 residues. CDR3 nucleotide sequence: TGTGCCAGCTCACCACGATCGGGGACTAATGAAAAACTGTTTTTT. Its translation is CASSPRSGTNEKLFF.

CDR3 sequence: CASSAVQGPTYEQYF. The CDR3 DNA reads TGTGCCAGCAGCGCCGTACAGGGGCCTACCTACGAGCAGTACTTC. The chain is built from TRBV9 and TRBJ2-7, with TRBD1 identical over 7 bases. The CDR3 contains 15 residues. The trim removed 3 bases at V and 2 bases at J, leaving 8 bases unmatched. CDR1 is SGDLS, CDR2 YYNGEE, per germline.

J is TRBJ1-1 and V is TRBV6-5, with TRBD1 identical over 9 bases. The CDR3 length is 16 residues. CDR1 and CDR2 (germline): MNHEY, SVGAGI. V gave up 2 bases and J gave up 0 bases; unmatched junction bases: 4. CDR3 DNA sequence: TGTGCCAGCAGTTACCGGGACAGGGTATTGAACACTGAAGCTTTCTTT. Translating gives CASSYRDRVLNTEAFF.

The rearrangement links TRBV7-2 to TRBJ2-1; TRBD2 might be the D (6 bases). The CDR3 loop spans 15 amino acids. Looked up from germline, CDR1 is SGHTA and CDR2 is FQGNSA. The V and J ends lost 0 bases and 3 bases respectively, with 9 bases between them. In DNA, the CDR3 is TGTGCCAGCAGCTTAGCCGGGGGTATCTACAATGAGCAGTTCTTC. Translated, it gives CASSLAGGIYNEQFF.

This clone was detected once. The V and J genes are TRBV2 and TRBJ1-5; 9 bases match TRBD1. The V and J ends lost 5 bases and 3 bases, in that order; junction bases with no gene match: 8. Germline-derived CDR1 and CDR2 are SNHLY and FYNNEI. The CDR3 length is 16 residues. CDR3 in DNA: TGTGCCAGCAGTTCCGGGACAGGGTATGCCAATCAGCCCCAGCATTTT. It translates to CASSSGTGYANQPQHF.